This T cell receptor (beta chain) was found in a study of T-cell reconstitution after alpha-beta-depleted transplantation in children. General study findings and limits: The study reportedly traced alpha-beta T cells about two months after transplant to several hundred expanded graft clones.

Regarding this clonotype: Antigen: not known.

Unique molecular identifiers were used in preparing the TCRbeta library. TCRdb re-derived calls from the PCR reads in MiXCR, one entry per CDR3 protein. The data contain roughly 790,000 distinct CDR3 sequences, about 16% of them singletons. The source of this sequence is a male patient under 18 who had a stem cell transplant for acute lymphoblastic leukemia, so the T cells may come from the graft donor. Source: PBMCs, mostly from graft donor cells, taken 360 days after TCRalphabeta/CD19-depleted stem cell transplant.

Here the CDR3 DNA reads TGTGCCAGCAGCTCCCTGGGGACAGGGGAAGATTCACCCCTCCACTTT. This codes for CASSSLGTGEDSPLHF. The chain links TRBV7-8 to TRBJ1-6, with 10 nucleotides matching TRBD1. The trim removed 4 bases at V and 8 bases at J, leaving 8 bases unmatched. The V gene's germline CDR1 is SGHVS and CDR2 FQNEAQ. The CDR3 totals 16 residues.